One T cell receptor beta chain is described in this entry. What it binds is unknown. At a deep level, the assay was run. Each sorted subset replicate got 200 ng genomic DNA, about 33,000 genomes. The table came from immunoSEQ multiplex PCR; TCRdb's copy has only in-frame clones and leaves some out. The table has 2 million to 3 million clones, roughly 93% seen once. Naive CD4+ cells were CD45RA-selected; the remaining cells were memory. The germline gives CDR1 MNHNS, CDR2 SASEGT. The CDR3 covers 15 residues. Losses at the gene ends were 5 bases for V and 4 bases for J; bases not matched to a gene: 10. This entry comes from a study of shared clonotypes between healthy human individuals. Findings and caveats of the study: A generally larger estimated richness was seen in naive subsets than in memory subsets.

This receptor was identified in a young man in good health. Some clones in this sample may be carry-over from other donors' samples. The chain employs TRBV6-1 and TRBJ2-5; 7 bases align to TRBD2. The sample comprised naive CD4+ T cells from PBMCs. Subset noted: CD45RA+ positively selected. The chain's CDR3 is CASSRSLTSRETQYF. In nucleotides, the CDR3 is TGTGCCAGCAGTAGATCCTTGACTAGCAGAGAGACCCAGTACTTC.